Below, 31 T cell receptor beta chains from the same sample are listed, as sequenced in a study of blood T cell repertoires in COVID-19. Assay used: immunoSEQ multiplex PCR; TCRdb lists only in-frame clones, some missing. The sample lists 250,000 to 350,000 clones, about 90% occurring once. Sequenced sample: peripheral blood. The receptors were gathered from a woman between 45 and 65 years old who had recovered from COVID-19.

The V gene is TRBV18, the J gene TRBJ1-2; 10 bases fit TRBD1. The CDR3 spans 14 residues. Germline CDR1 KGHSH, CDR2 LQKENI. Trimming removed 6 bases from V and 8 bases from J; junction bases left unmatched: 9. The CDR3 coding sequence is TGTGCCAGCTCTTCGTCCCGGGACAGGGGAGGCTACACCTTC. It specifies CASSSSRDRGGYTF.

This chain joins TRBV5-5 and TRBJ2-7, with TRBD2 as a possible D gene (5 bases). Per germline, CDR1 SGHKS and CDR2 YYEKEE (reference sequence). V lost 4 bases and J lost 4, with 18 bases in between. The CDR3 is made up of 15 amino acids. The CDR3 protein is CASSPRAGEGYEQYF. The CDR3 bases are TGTGCCAGCAGCCCCCGCGCCGGAGAGGGTTACGAGCAGTACTTC.

This clone appeared many times. The chain carries TRBV4-3 and TRBJ2-5, with TRBD2 matching 7 bases. The length of the CDR3 is 17 residues. Trimming took 4 bases from V and 1 from J; bases not matched to a gene: 12. CDR1 is LGHNA and CDR2 is YSLEER in the germline V gene. The CDR3 here is CASSPNGVSSGQETQYF. Here the CDR3 DNA reads TGCGCCAGCAGCCCCAATGGGGTGTCTAGCGGCCAAGAGACCCAGTACTTC.

The V gene is TRBV11-2, the J gene TRBJ2-7; D call uncertain. The length of the CDR3 is 10 residues. CDR1 is SGHAT and CDR2 is FQNNGV in the germline V gene. The V gene lost 6 bases and the J gene lost 4 bases, with 4 bases spanning the gap. In DNA, the CDR3 is TGTGCCAGCAGTCAGTACGAGCAGTACTTC. It yields the protein CASSQYEQYF.

The chain carries TRBV27 and TRBJ2-1; 7 bases align to TRBD2. J lost 0 bases, V lost 5 bases, and 7 bases had no gene match. The CDR3 covers 16 residues. Per the germline V gene, CDR1 is MNHEY and CDR2 is SMNVEV (reference sequence). The CDR3 sequence is CASSPAGDFSYNEQFF. The CDR3 DNA is TGTGCCAGCAGTCCCGCGGGGGACTTCTCCTACAATGAGCAGTTCTTC.

In its sample, this clone was seen once. This chain joins TRBV11-3 and TRBJ2-1; 11 bases align to TRBD2. The V segment lost 1 base and the J segment 9 bases; nucleotides outside the gene matches: 5. The CDR3 covers 15 residues. CDR1 SGHNT and CDR2 YENEEA come from the germline V gene. The CDR3 sequence: CASSLGGSGRGEQFF. The DNA of the CDR3 is TGTGCCAGCAGCTTAGGTGGTAGCGGGAGGGGTGAGCAGTTCTTC.

V and J are TRBV2 and TRBJ1-3; D perhaps matches TRBD1 (5 bases). This CDR3 contains 18 residues. Trimming took 6 bases from V and 0 from J, leaving 21 bases between them. The V gene's germline CDR1 is SNHLY and CDR2 FYNNEI. DNA of the CDR3: TGTGCCAGCAGCGTAGACCTAAGGAGACAGAACTCTGGAAACACCATATATTTT. Encoded protein: CASSVDLRRQNSGNTIYF.

The chain combines TRBV5-6 with TRBJ2-5; the D gene is possibly TRBD1 (6 bases). The V end was cut by 4 bases, the J end by 0 bases, with 13 bases between. This CDR3 spans 15 amino acids. Germline assignment: CDR1 SGHDT and CDR2 YYEEEE. CDR3 in amino acids: CASSAGTRYQETQYF. The CDR3 bases are TGTGCCAGCAGCGCCGGGACACGGTACCAAGAGACCCAGTACTTC.

The sample holds one count of this clone. The chain links TRBV11-2 to TRBJ1-2; D uncertain. The CDR3 totals 15 residues. Trimming shortened V by 5 bases and J by 3 bases, and 16 bases separated the two germline ends. CDR1 is SGHAT and CDR2 is FQNNGV in the germline V gene. This CDR3 is CASSPIRGIHYGYTF. The CDR3 nucleotides are TGTGCCAGCAGCCCCATCAGAGGGATACACTATGGCTACACCTTC. Drawing the rest from reference TRBV11-2 and TRBJ1-2, the complete variable domain is EAGVAQSPRYKIIEKRQSVAFWCNPISGHATLYWYQQILGQGPKLLIQFQNNGVVDDSQLPKDRFSAERLKGVDSTLKIQPAKLEDSAVYLCASSPIRGIHYGYTFGSGTRLTVV.

The chain couples TRBV5-4 to TRBJ2-1, with TRBD1 identical over 12 bases. Germline V lookup: CDR1 SGHNT, CDR2 YYREEE (reference sequence). CDR3 length equals 15 residues. V was pared by 0 bases and J by 8 bases, with 3 bases of the junction left unmatched. This CDR3 is CASSLGDRGRYEQFF. Written as DNA, the CDR3 is TGTGCCAGCAGCTTGGGGGACAGGGGGCGATATGAGCAGTTCTTC.

The CDR3 loop reads CASSLITGGYYGYTF. DNA for the CDR3: TGTGCCAGCAGCTTAATCACAGGGGGATACTATGGCTACACCTTC. The chain employs TRBV7-2 and TRBJ1-2, with 8 bases identical to TRBD1. After removal of 2 bases from V and 3 bases from J, the junction contained 5 bases not matched to a gene. The CDR3 has 15 amino acids. Germline lookup yields CDR1 SGHTA and CDR2 FQGNSA.

V is TRBV7-2 and J is TRBJ2-1, with a possible D match to TRBD2 (5 bases). The CDR3 extends over 16 amino acids. Germline lookup yields CDR1 SGHTA and CDR2 FQGNSA. V was clipped by 4 bases and J by 6 bases, with 19 bases between them. This chain's CDR3 is CASSSVAARGPNEQFF. CDR3 nucleotides: TGTGCCAGCAGCTCCGTTGCCGCCAGAGGGCCCAATGAGCAGTTCTTC.

V and J are TRBV7-2 and TRBJ2-5; 9 positions agree with TRBD2. V trimming: 2 bases; J trimming: 5 bases; junction bases outside the gene matches: 12. The CDR3 is made up of 17 amino acids. CDR1 and CDR2 (germline): SGHTA, FQGNSA. As DNA, the CDR3 is TGTGCCAGCAGCTTACGGGCTAGCGGGGCTTGGCGGGAGACCCAGTACTTC. It codes for CASSLRASGAWRETQYF.

The chain has TRBV6-1 and TRBJ2-7; 11 nucleotides align to TRBD1. Germline V gene lookup returns CDR1 MNHNS and CDR2 SASEGT. This CDR3 spans 15 amino acids. After removal of 1 base from V and 3 bases from J, the junction contained 2 bases not matched to a gene. The CDR3 bases are TGTGCCAGCAGTGAAGGGACAGGGGGCTACTACGAGCAGTACTTC. Translating gives CASSEGTGGYYEQYF.

The chain uses TRBV2 and TRBJ1-6, with 7 bases identical to TRBD1. The ends lost 5 bases at V and 8 bases at J; junction bases unmatched: 6. The CDR3 extends over 14 amino acids. The germline gives CDR1 SNHLY, CDR2 FYNNEI. The CDR3 here is CASSRDSGHSPLHF. CDR3 DNA: TGTGCCAGCAGTCGGGACAGTGGGCATTCACCCCTCCACTTT.

This CDR3 reads CAITQVVSDTQYF. CDR3 nucleotides: TGTGCCATCACCCAGGTTGTTTCAGATACGCAGTATTTT. This chain joins TRBV10-3 and TRBJ2-3; no reliable D call. Germline loops: CDR1 ENHRY, CDR2 SYGVKD. The V end was cut by 7 bases, the J end by 4 bases, with 12 bases between. This CDR3 region has 13 residues.

The rearrangement uses TRBV25-1 and TRBJ1-4, with a tentative D call TRBD1 (6 bases). Between the trimmed V and J ends, which lost 3 bases and 5 bases, there was a span of 10 bases. The CDR3 has 14 residues. Looked up from germline, CDR1 is MGHDK and CDR2 is SYGVNS. As DNA, the CDR3 is TGTGCCAGCAGTGAGGGGGCCTCAAATGAAAAACTGTTTTTT. As protein: CASSEGASNEKLFF.

This rearrangement joins TRBV7-2 to TRBJ2-5; no firm D call. CDR3 size: 14 residues. Per germline, CDR1 SGHTA and CDR2 FQGNSA. V lost 2 bases and J 5 bases, leaving 12 bases between the germline ends. CDR3 nucleotide sequence: TGTGCCAGCAGCTTACTTGGCGGTCTGGAGACCCAGTACTTC. Its translation: CASSLLGGLETQYF.

The rearrangement uses TRBV15 and TRBJ1-4, with TRBD1 identical over 7 bases. CDR3 length: 16 residues. V was clipped by 1 base and J by 8 bases; unmatched bases: 10. Germline CDR1 and CDR2: LNHNV and YYDKDF (reference sequence). In nucleotides, the CDR3 is TGTGCCACCAGCAGAGGAGTCAGGGACAGCCCAGAAAAACTGTTTTTT. Translated: CATSRGVRDSPEKLFF.

The chain combines TRBV9 with TRBJ1-3; TRBD1 agrees at 8 bases. CDR3 length: 18 amino acids. V lost 0 bases to trimming and J lost 0 bases; unmatched junction nucleotides: 8. Germline V gene lookup returns CDR1 SGDLS and CDR2 YYNGEE. The CDR3: CASSVDLDRAFSGNTIYF. In nucleotides, the CDR3 is TGTGCCAGCAGCGTAGATTTGGACAGGGCCTTCTCTGGAAACACCATATATTTT. The full variable domain, with the rest looked up from reference TRBV9 and TRBJ1-3, is DSGVTQTPKHLITATGQRVTLRCSPRSGDLSVYWYQQSLDQGLQFLIQYYNGEERAKGNILERFSAQQFPDLHSELNLSSLELGDSALYFCASSVDLDRAFSGNTIYFGEGSWLTVV.

V gene TRBV18 combines with J gene TRBJ1-2, with no clear D. Germline CDR1 is KGHSH and CDR2 is LQKENI. V gave up 3 bases and J gave up 8 bases, with 13 bases separating them. This CDR3 has 13 residues. The CDR3 loop reads CASSPPVGLGYTF. Written as DNA, the CDR3 is TGTGCCAGCTCACCGCCCGTAGGACTCGGCTACACCTTC.

This chain connects TRBV11-2 to TRBJ2-3; D gene ambiguous. CDR1 and CDR2 from the germline V gene are SGHAT and FQNNGV. This CDR3 is 14 amino acids long. V shed 4 bases and J shed 2 bases, with 10 bases lying between them. CDR3 bases: TGTGCCAGCAGCTCTTTAACTACCACAGATACGCAGTATTTT. Protein product: CASSSLTTTDTQYF.

V gene TRBV3-1 (or the pseudogene TRBV3-2) combines with J gene TRBJ1-5; 7 nucleotides line up with TRBD1. The CDR3 extends over 12 amino acids. The V and J ends lost 5 bases and 11 bases, in that order; junction bases with no gene match: 6. Germline loops: CDR1 LGHDT, CDR2 YNNKEL (reference sequence). This CDR3 is CASSYAGQAQHF. CDR3 sequence (DNA): TGTGCCAGCAGCTACGCCGGACAGGCCCAGCATTTT.

The V and J genes are TRBV5-1 and TRBJ2-1; TRBD2 matches 14 bases. CDR1 and CDR2 from the germline V gene are SGHRS and YFSETQ. The junction had 4 bases not matched to a gene; V was cut back by 1 base and J by 7 bases. CDR3 length equals 16 residues. DNA for the CDR3: TGCGCCAGCAGCTTGAAAAGGACTAGCGGGAGGAATGAGCAGTTCTTC. It codes for CASSLKRTSGRNEQFF.

The chain couples TRBV5-1 to TRBJ2-6; weak D call: TRBD1 (5 bases). There are 16 residues in the CDR3. From germline, CDR1 is SGHRS and CDR2 YFSETQ. V shed 1 base and J shed 0 bases, with 8 bases lying between them. The CDR3 region is CASSLQGTSGANVLTF. CDR3 nucleotides: TGCGCCAGCAGCTTGCAGGGAACCTCTGGGGCCAACGTCCTGACTTTC. The full variable domain, in which reference TRBV5-1 and TRBJ2-6 provide the parts outside the CDR3, is KAGVTQTPRYLIKTRGQQVTLSCSPISGHRSVSWYQQTPGQGLQFLFEYFSETQRNKGNFPGRFSGRQFSNSRSEMNVSTLELGDSALYLCASSLQGTSGANVLTFGAGSRLTVL.

This chain joins TRBV7-2 and TRBJ2-3; 14 bases are shared with TRBD2. Looked up from germline, CDR1 is SGHTA and CDR2 is FQGNSA. The CDR3 consists of 16 residues. V was clipped by 1 base and J by 7 bases; unmatched bases: 4. The CDR3 sequence is CASSLDGTSGGNTQYF. CDR3 bases: TGTGCCAGCAGCTTAGATGGGACTAGCGGGGGTAATACGCAGTATTTT.

In this sample, this clone turned up a few times. The sample has other DNA sequences that encode this CDR3 too. The CDR3 DNA sequence: TGTGCCAGCAGCCCGGGCTACGAGCAGTACTTC. It is translated as CASSPGYEQYF. V gene TRBV14 combines with J gene TRBJ2-7, with no clear D. Trimming took off 4 bases at V and 3 bases at J, with 4 bases between the two ends. The germline V gene encodes CDR1 SGHDN and CDR2 FVKESK. This CDR3 is built from 11 residues.

In the case of this clone: Additional DNA sequences in this sample encode the identical CDR3. The chain recombines TRBV5-6 with TRBJ1-4; D not resolved. This CDR3 is 14 amino acids long. V gave up 0 bases and J gave up 4 bases, with 7 bases separating them. The germline gives CDR1 SGHDT, CDR2 YYEEEE. CDR3 protein: CASSLAGFNEKLFF. The DNA for the CDR3 is TGTGCCAGCAGCTTGGCAGGATTTAATGAAAAACTGTTTTTT.

V usage is TRBV7-8 and J usage is TRBJ1-2; tentative D call: TRBD1 (5 bases). There are 17 residues in the CDR3. Germline V lookup: CDR1 SGHVS, CDR2 FQNEAQ. Between the trimmed V and J ends, which lost 4 bases and 2 bases, there was a span of 20 bases. The DNA of the CDR3 is TGTGCCAGCAGCTCAGGGAGGGTGCGGCGCTTGAACTATGGCTACACCTTC. Its protein is CASSSGRVRRLNYGYTF.

This clone was seen many times. This sequence joins TRBV15 and TRBJ1-3; D remains ambiguous. Germline CDR1 LNHNV, CDR2 YYDKDF (reference sequence). CDR3 length: 14 amino acids. The germline V and J ends were trimmed by 0 bases and 3 bases, with 6 bases remaining between them. As DNA, the CDR3 is TGTGCCACCAGCAGAGATAGTTATGGAAACACCATATATTTT. This translates into CATSRDSYGNTIYF. Supplemented by reference TRBV15 and TRBJ1-3, the full variable domain reads DAMVIQNPRYQVTQFGKPVTLSCSQTLNHNVMYWYQQKSSQAPKLLFHYYDKDFNNEADTPDNFQSRRPNTSFCFLDIRSPGLGDTAMYLCATSRDSYGNTIYFGEGSWLTVV.

This clone has a handful of counts. The chain joins TRBV7-2 to TRBJ1-1; D possibly corresponds to TRBD1 (6 bases). V lost 5 bases, J lost 0 bases, and 16 bases lay in between. The CDR3 consists of 16 residues. In germline, CDR1 is SGHTA, CDR2 FQGNSA. The CDR3 here is CASSPRGGTLNTEAFF. In DNA, the CDR3 is TGTGCCAGCAGCCCCAGGGGAGGGACATTGAACACTGAAGCTTTCTTT.